In its sample, the clone carrying this T cell receptor (beta chain) was seen many times. The target antigen is unknown. This sample is part of a study of early T cells in non-severe SARS-CoV-2 infection. As for the study in general: Bulk RNA taken from unsorted whole blood was sequenced, leaving chains unpaired.

Unique molecular identifiers (one per individual cDNA molecule) were attached. TCRdb reprocessed the 5' RACE reads via MiXCR and lists one record per CDR3 protein. The sample consists of tens of thousands of distinct CDR3 sequences, more than 4.5% of them appearing once. Findings of the study overall: Matching with VDJdb favored anti-spike CD8 responses (missing private and CD4 specificities).

Sequenced here: whole blood, sampled at baseline. This TCR was sampled from an adult who was a healthcare worker with PCR-confirmed SARS-CoV-2 infection or an uninfected control (not recorded which).

The CDR3 sequence is CASSLSGRNTDTQYF. Written as DNA, the CDR3 is TGTGCCAGCAGTTTAAGTGGTAGGAACACAGATACGCAGTATTTT. This chain uses TRBV27 with TRBJ2-3; D uncertain. CDR3 length equals 15 residues. V dropped 2 bases and J dropped 2 bases, with 11 bases sitting between them. Germline lookup yields CDR1 MNHEY and CDR2 SMNVEV (reference sequence).